This TCR beta chain was found in a study of T cell repertoires in cytomegalovirus infection. Across the study: In public TCR beta signatures, there were indications of both CMV infection and matching HLA type.

In regard to this clonotype: The target antigen is unknown.

V shed 0 bases and J shed 4 bases, with 6 bases lying between them. Germline loops: CDR1 MGHRA, CDR2 YSYEKL. This CDR3 has 13 residues. Study-level results: It was HLA-C-restricted CMV-specific TCR beta clonotypes that dominated the response ex vivo. Adding up the frequency of public TCR beta families identified people who carried CMV plus the relevant HLA.

TCRdb reprocessed the reads with MiXCR, giving one entry per CDR3 protein. The sample has around 740,000 distinct CDR3 sequences, 35% seen once. This chain connects TRBV4-1 to TRBJ2-5; perhaps TRBD2 as D (5 bases). The sequencing sample was made of PBMCs. The receptor was isolated from a human donor in good health (CMV status not recorded). Some clones in this sample may be carry-over from other donors' samples. CDR3 region: CASSQEGGETQYF. CDR3 nucleotides: TGCGCCAGCAGCCAAGAAGGAGGAGAGACCCAGTACTTC.